These T cell receptor beta chains were read from a single sample in a study of cytomegalovirus exposure and HLA in healthy donors. Produced via immunoSEQ multiplex PCR; TCRdb's table is partial and in-frame only. This table has over 150,000 clones, about four fifths appearing once. The source material was PBMCs. The receptors were gathered from a male donor in good health and CMV-seronegative. The CDR3 runs from the conserved cysteine through the conserved F or W. The D gene is left open where the match is weak.

j_gene: TRBJ2-7
v_gene: TRBV19
d_gene: TRBD1
CDR3nt: TGTGCCAGTAGTATTCTATCAGGACAGGGGTTCGAGCAGTACTTC
CDR3aa: CASSILSGQGFEQYF

j_gene: TRBJ2-1
v_gene: TRBV5-6
d_gene: TRBD1
CDR3nt: TGTGCCAGCAGCTTGACCGGACAGGCCTGGAACAATGAGCAGTTCTTC
CDR3aa: CASSLTGQAWNNEQFF

j_gene: TRBJ1-2
v_gene: TRBV15
d_gene: -
CDR3nt: TGTGCCACCAGCAGAATCTCAGAGGGCTATGGCTACACCTTC
CDR3aa: CATSRISEGYGYTF

j_gene: TRBJ2-1
v_gene: TRBV4-3
d_gene: -
CDR3nt: TGCGCCAGCAGCCAAGATCCCCGCCGGGGGTCACACAATGAGCAGTTCTTC
CDR3aa: CASSQDPRRGSHNEQFF

j_gene: TRBJ2-3
v_gene: TRBV4-3
d_gene: TRBD1
CDR3nt: TGCGCCAGCAGCCAAGATCTATGGGGCCAGGGGGCTAGCACAGATACGCAGTATTTT
CDR3aa: CASSQDLWGQGASTDTQYF

j_gene: TRBJ2-2
v_gene: TRBV6-5
d_gene: -
CDR3nt: TGTGCCAGCAGTCGACAGCCGAACACCGGGGAGCTGTTTTTT
CDR3aa: CASSRQPNTGELFF

j_gene: TRBJ2-5
v_gene: TRBV18
d_gene: -
CDR3nt: TGTGCCAGCTCACCACGGGAGAGTGAGACCCAGTACTTC
CDR3aa: CASSPRESETQYF

j_gene: TRBJ2-2
v_gene: TRBV14
d_gene: -
CDR3nt: TGTGCCAGCAGCCAAGGTACAGAAAGCAGGAACACCGGGGAGCTGTTTTTT
CDR3aa: CASSQGTESRNTGELFF

j_gene: TRBJ2-5
v_gene: TRBV6-1
d_gene: TRBD2
CDR3nt: TGTGCCAGCAGTGACCTAGCGGGGGCCATCCAAGAGACCCAGTACTTC
CDR3aa: CASSDLAGAIQETQYF

j_gene: TRBJ2-1
v_gene: TRBV5-4
d_gene: TRBD2
CDR3nt: TGTGCCAGCAGCTTGGGACTAGCGGGGATCAATGAGCAGTTCTTC
CDR3aa: CASSLGLAGINEQFF

j_gene: TRBJ2-7
v_gene: TRBV4-3
d_gene: -
CDR3nt: TGCGCCAGCAGCCAAGAATTGTACACGAACTACGAGCAGTACTTC
CDR3aa: CASSQELYTNYEQYF

j_gene: TRBJ2-7
v_gene: TRBV5-1
d_gene: -
CDR3nt: TGCGCCAGCAGCTTGGGGGGCGCGGACGAGCAGTACTTC
CDR3aa: CASSLGGADEQYF

j_gene: TRBJ2-1
v_gene: TRBV7-2
d_gene: -
CDR3nt: TGTGCCAGCAGCTTAGGGGCTAGCAGGAGCGCAGGCGAGCAGTTCTTC
CDR3aa: CASSLGASRSAGEQFF

j_gene: TRBJ2-5
v_gene: TRBV7-3
d_gene: TRBD2
CDR3nt: TGTGCCATTGAAAGGGCTAGCGGGGGCCAAGAGACCCAGTACTTC
CDR3aa: CAIERASGGQETQYF

j_gene: TRBJ2-1
v_gene: TRBV29-1
d_gene: TRBD1
CDR3nt: TGCAGCGTTGAAGATCATAGGGGGCTAGGTGAGCAGTTCTTC
CDR3aa: CSVEDHRGLGEQFF

j_gene: TRBJ2-7
v_gene: TRBV1
d_gene: -
CDR3nt: TGCACCAGCAGCCCCCCCCGACAGGGGGCAGGATACGAGCAGTACTTC
CDR3aa: CTSSPPRQGAGYEQYF

j_gene: TRBJ2-5
v_gene: TRBV7-6
d_gene: TRBD2
CDR3nt: TGTGCCAGCAGCTTAGCCCTAGCGGGGCTCCAAGAGACCCAGTACTTC
CDR3aa: CASSLALAGLQETQYF